These 11 T cell receptor beta chains were all obtained from the same sample, sequenced in a study of technical replicates of blood from a handful of donors. This table comes from immunoSEQ multiplex PCR, and its TCRdb copy is limited to in-frame clones, with some not included. The sample has more than 75,000 clones, 93% seen once. The sequenced material came from T cells isolated from PBMCs. These receptors were taken from a human donor in good health.

The V and J genes are TRBV7-2 and TRBJ2-7, with 9 bases aligning to TRBD1. This CDR3 contains 14 residues. Germline V lookup: CDR1 SGHTA, CDR2 FQGNSA. The ends lost 6 bases at V and 5 bases at J; junction bases unmatched: 8. CDR3 coding DNA: TGTGCCAGCAGGTTTACCCGGACAGGGGACGAGCAGTACTTC. As protein: CASRFTRTGDEQYF.

This clone is a singleton in its sample. CDR3 sequence: CASSSLGAGGEEQYF. The CDR3 DNA follows: TGTGCCAGCAGCTCGCTAGGAGCGGGAGGTGAAGAGCAGTACTTC. The chain combines TRBV5-4 with TRBJ2-7, with 9 bases aligning to TRBD2. Germline values: CDR1 SGHNT, CDR2 YYREEE (reference sequence). V was clipped by 3 bases and J by 7 bases; unmatched bases: 11. CDR3 length equals 15 residues.

This clone appeared once. DNA of the CDR3: TGTGCCAGCAGCTTAGCCCCCCCGTGGCAGGGGAGAACTGAAGCTTTCTTT. Translating it yields CASSLAPPWQGRTEAFF. V usage is TRBV7-6 and J usage is TRBJ1-1, with D perhaps TRBD1 (6 bases). Germline CDR1 and CDR2: SGHVS and FNYEAQ. The V end was cut by 0 bases, the J end by 5 bases, with 19 bases between. The length of the CDR3 is 17 residues.

The chain has TRBV19 and TRBJ2-7, with unresolved D. The CDR3 consists of 14 residues. Between the trimmed V and J ends, which lost 5 bases and 1 base, there was a span of 12 bases. Germline-derived CDR1 and CDR2 are LNHDA and SQIVND (reference sequence). The CDR3, as DNA: TGTGCCAGTAGTTCCTCTTCCGGGTCCTACGAGCAGTACTTC. Translation gives CASSSSSGSYEQYF.

This clone appeared a single time. This chain links TRBV10-2 with TRBJ2-2; D gene ambiguous. The CDR3 consists of 15 residues. The V end was cut by 0 bases, the J end by 3 bases, with 8 bases between. Germline CDR1 is WSHSY and CDR2 is SAAADI. The CDR3 DNA is TGCGCCAGCAGTGAGTCCCGACTGCACACCGGGGAGCTGTTTTTT. Protein sequence: CASSESRLHTGELFF.

The chain recombines TRBV10-2 with TRBJ2-7; tentatively, D is TRBD2 (6 bases). The CDR3 runs 14 residues. From germline, CDR1 is WSHSY and CDR2 SAAADI. V lost 7 bases and J lost 1, with 14 bases in between. Here the CDR3 reads CASKLTGTSYEQYF. As DNA, the CDR3 is TGCGCCAGCAAACTGACCGGGACTTCCTACGAGCAGTACTTC.

CDR3 protein: CASSLSDSLYEQYF. CDR3 DNA: TGTGCCAGCAGCTTATCTGACAGCTTATACGAGCAGTACTTC. The genes are TRBV7-9 and TRBJ2-7, with D perhaps matching TRBD1 (5 bases). CDR1 is SEHNR and CDR2 is FQNEAQ in the germline V gene (reference sequence). V dropped 2 bases and J dropped 4 bases, with 12 bases sitting between them. The CDR3 covers 14 residues.

J is TRBJ1-4 and V is TRBV29-1; D is uncertain. The germline gives CDR1 SQVTM, CDR2 ANQGSEA. Trimming pared 7 bases from V and 7 bases from J, leaving 22 bases between. The CDR3 totals 15 residues. The CDR3 region is CSGRAPPDEGEKLFF. The CDR3 nucleotides read TGCAGCGGCCGCGCCCCTCCGGATGAGGGTGAAAAACTGTTTTTT.

This sequence joins TRBV6-5 and TRBJ2-7, with a possible D match to TRBD2 (5 bases). CDR1 is MNHEY, CDR2 SVGAGI, per germline. Trimming removed 2 bases from V and 4 bases from J, with 18 bases in between. CDR3 size: 16 residues. The CDR3 loop is CASSYVVGSGKYEQYF. The CDR3 bases are TGTGCCAGCAGTTACGTGGTTGGGAGCGGTAAGTACGAGCAGTACTTC.

This clone turned up a few times. The J gene is TRBJ1-1, the V gene TRBV14; D perhaps matches TRBD1 (6 bases). Germline lookup yields CDR1 SGHDN and CDR2 FVKESK. Trimming shortened V by 0 bases and J by 10 bases, and 18 bases separated the two germline ends. The CDR3 consists of 15 residues. This chain's CDR3 is CASSQDLSGRGRAFF. The CDR3 nucleotides are TGTGCCAGCAGCCAAGATTTGTCGGGCAGGGGAAGAGCTTTCTTT.

This chain joins TRBV13 and TRBJ1-3, with a tentative D call TRBD1 (6 bases). Trimming took off 4 bases at V and 5 bases at J, with 15 bases between the two ends. The CDR3 sequence is 15 residues long. Germline CDR1 PRHDT, CDR2 FYEKMQ (reference sequence). CDR3 bases: TGTGCCAGCAGCTCAAGCGGGACACGAAGAAACACCATATATTTT. Translation: CASSSSGTRRNTIYF.